A selection of T cell receptor beta chains follows, all from one sample in a study of blood T cell repertoires in COVID-19. Assay: immunoSEQ multiplex PCR; the TCRdb copy retains only in-frame clones and omits some. Here the sample spans about 130,000 clones, roughly 84% being singletons. Sequenced material: peripheral blood. The receptor source for this set is a woman in her twenties or thirties who had recovered from COVID-19. CDR3s include the opening cysteine and the closing phenylalanine or tryptophan. Each record gives: clone size, CDR3 length, V gene, J gene, CDR3 protein. Size tells how often a clone was seen (once, few, many) or the class of an expanded clone, and some rows leave it out.

abundance: NA
len: 14
v_gene: TRBV19
j_gene: TRBJ1-4
CDR3aa: CASSSRATNEKLFF

abundance: NA
len: 14
v_gene: TRBV6-5
j_gene: TRBJ1-4
CDR3aa: CASSRGQLNEKLFF

abundance: medium-sized
len: 15
v_gene: TRBV3-1/TRBV3-2
j_gene: TRBJ2-5
CDR3aa: CASSLIAGGQETQYF

abundance: NA
len: 14
v_gene: TRBV9
j_gene: TRBJ2-5
CDR3aa: CASSVGGEALTQYF

abundance: NA
len: 16
v_gene: TRBV6-2/TRBV6-3
j_gene: TRBJ2-5
CDR3aa: CASSYGAGGPQETQYF

abundance: NA
len: 13
v_gene: TRBV2
j_gene: TRBJ2-1
CDR3aa: CASTSASYNEQFF

abundance: NA
len: 11
v_gene: TRBV6-5
j_gene: TRBJ2-7
CDR3aa: CASSQIYEQYF

abundance: once
len: 13
v_gene: TRBV10-3
j_gene: TRBJ1-1
CDR3aa: CAIRRDWNTEAFF

abundance: NA
len: 14
v_gene: TRBV18
j_gene: TRBJ1-3
CDR3aa: CASSPGQGGNTIYF

abundance: NA
len: 15
v_gene: TRBV11-1
j_gene: TRBJ2-5
CDR3aa: CASSLGDRVGETQYF

abundance: NA
len: 15
v_gene: TRBV2
j_gene: TRBJ2-5
CDR3aa: CASSADRVNQETQYF

abundance: NA
len: 15
v_gene: TRBV6-1
j_gene: TRBJ1-6
CDR3aa: CASSDYRDNYSPLHF

abundance: NA
len: 15
v_gene: TRBV2
j_gene: TRBJ1-6
CDR3aa: CASTNDRETGSPLHF

abundance: many
len: 15
v_gene: TRBV6-4
j_gene: TRBJ2-1
CDR3aa: CASSLSGEPYNEQFF

abundance: NA
len: 14
v_gene: TRBV18
j_gene: TRBJ2-2
CDR3aa: CASSPGHPTGELFF

abundance: NA
len: 14
v_gene: TRBV5-1
j_gene: TRBJ2-1
CDR3aa: CASSLGLADNEQFF

abundance: NA
len: 17
v_gene: TRBV5-3
j_gene: TRBJ2-7
CDR3aa: CARSLVLAGEYGYEQYF

abundance: NA
len: 18
v_gene: TRBV5-5
j_gene: TRBJ2-7
CDR3aa: CASSSNLLRGQATYEQYF

abundance: NA
len: 19
v_gene: TRBV11-3
j_gene: TRBJ2-1
CDR3aa: CASSPGTSGSLSSYNEQFF

abundance: NA
len: 14
v_gene: TRBV29-1
j_gene: TRBJ2-5
CDR3aa: CSVGAGGGGETQYF

abundance: few
len: 14
v_gene: TRBV5-1
j_gene: TRBJ2-5
CDR3aa: CASSPGSGGETQYF

abundance: few
len: 14
v_gene: TRBV6-5
j_gene: TRBJ1-1
CDR3aa: CASSYGEANTEAFF

abundance: NA
len: 14
v_gene: TRBV25-1
j_gene: TRBJ2-5
CDR3aa: CASSDLRTVQTQYF

abundance: NA
len: 13
v_gene: TRBV11-2
j_gene: TRBJ1-3
CDR3aa: CASSPVMGNTIYF

abundance: NA
len: 16
v_gene: TRBV5-1
j_gene: TRBJ1-1
CDR3aa: CASSWGQGRPLVEAFF

abundance: NA
len: 13
v_gene: TRBV29-1
j_gene: TRBJ2-1
CDR3aa: CSGARYSYNEQFF

abundance: NA
len: 13
v_gene: TRBV12-3/TRBV12-4
j_gene: TRBJ2-7
CDR3aa: CASSLARGNEQYF

abundance: few
len: 15
v_gene: TRBV6-5
j_gene: TRBJ2-1
CDR3aa: CASSSGGEGYNEQFF

abundance: NA
len: 14
v_gene: TRBV19
j_gene: TRBJ2-3
CDR3aa: CASTRGGGTDTQYF

abundance: NA
len: 14
v_gene: TRBV27
j_gene: TRBJ1-5
CDR3aa: CASSIGTAGGAQHF

abundance: NA
len: 13
v_gene: TRBV27
j_gene: TRBJ2-7
CDR3aa: CASRAGGPYEQYF

abundance: NA
len: 16
v_gene: TRBV6-1
j_gene: TRBJ2-7
CDR3aa: CASSESTGTGTYEQYF

abundance: NA
len: 13
v_gene: TRBV12-5
j_gene: TRBJ2-1
CDR3aa: CASGSDRVNEQFF

abundance: NA
len: 17
v_gene: TRBV11-2
j_gene: TRBJ1-1
CDR3aa: CASSWVGLRAVNTEAFF

abundance: NA
len: 16
v_gene: TRBV4-1
j_gene: TRBJ2-3
CDR3aa: CASSQVYSGSTDTQYF

abundance: NA
len: 18
v_gene: TRBV6-1
j_gene: TRBJ1-1
CDR3aa: CASSADGTGGNVVTEAFF

abundance: NA
len: 15
v_gene: TRBV5-4
j_gene: TRBJ2-7
CDR3aa: CASSLVRGSSYEQYF

abundance: NA
len: 12
v_gene: TRBV7-9
j_gene: TRBJ1-2
CDR3aa: CASSLTGDGYTF

abundance: NA
len: 14
v_gene: TRBV6-5
j_gene: TRBJ2-1
CDR3aa: CASSYEAAYNEQFF

abundance: NA
len: 13
v_gene: TRBV5-1
j_gene: TRBJ1-2
CDR3aa: CASSLDGDYGYTF

abundance: few
len: 16
v_gene: TRBV4-1
j_gene: TRBJ1-1
CDR3aa: CASSQVGTGRNTEAFF

abundance: NA
len: 13
v_gene: TRBV24-1
j_gene: TRBJ2-1
CDR3aa: CATSRGLGNEQFF

abundance: NA
len: 14
v_gene: TRBV5-5
j_gene: TRBJ1-5
CDR3aa: CASSTLQGNQPQHF

abundance: once
len: 17
v_gene: TRBV15
j_gene: TRBJ2-7
CDR3aa: CATSRDLSSGISYEQYF

abundance: NA
len: 15
v_gene: TRBV15
j_gene: TRBJ1-1
CDR3aa: CATSRDLGGVTEAFF